The 22 T cell receptor beta chains in this list originate from one sample, sequenced in a study of cytomegalovirus exposure and HLA in healthy donors. This PCR relied on a set of 60 Vbeta primers and 13 Jbeta primers. The method was immunoSEQ multiplex PCR; TCRdb's version includes in-frame clones alone and lacks a portion of them. The table for this sample gives around 100,000 clones. The sequencing sample was made of PBMCs. The receptors originated from a man aged 25 to 45 in good health and CMV-seronegative.

This chain links TRBV15 with TRBJ1-2; 9 bases line up with TRBD1. Trimming removed 1 base from V and 4 bases from J; junction bases left unmatched: 4. The germline V gene has CDR1 LNHNV and CDR2 YYDKDF (reference sequence). CDR3 length equals 15 residues. The CDR3 sequence: CATSRVGDRAYGYTF. The CDR3, as DNA: TGTGCCACCAGCAGAGTGGGGGACAGGGCCTATGGCTACACCTTC.

The chain is built from TRBV5-1 and TRBJ2-5, with 8 bases matching TRBD1. The CDR3 covers 14 residues. Germline CDR1 and CDR2: SGHRS and YFSETQ. The V gene end was trimmed by 4 bases and the J gene end by 4 bases; junction bases not matched to a gene: 6. This CDR3 is CASSVGTGRETQYF. As DNA, the CDR3 is TGCGCCAGCAGCGTAGGGACAGGAAGAGAGACCCAGTACTTC.

The rearrangement joins TRBV5-1 to TRBJ2-6; perhaps TRBD1 as D (6 bases). V lost 0 bases, J lost 0 bases, and 7 bases lay in between. Germline CDR1 SGHRS, CDR2 YFSETQ. The CDR3 is 16 residues long. The CDR3 DNA follows: TGCGCCAGCAGCTTGGGACAGGTCTCTGGGGCCAACGTCCTGACTTTC. The encoded protein is CASSLGQVSGANVLTF.

The rearrangement joins TRBV14 to TRBJ1-1; no clear D gene. Trimming pared 0 bases from V and 10 bases from J, leaving 12 bases between. Germline lookup yields CDR1 SGHDN and CDR2 FVKESK. The CDR3 covers 13 residues. Here the CDR3 reads CASSQDPRGGAFF. The CDR3 DNA is TGTGCCAGCAGCCAAGATCCCCGGGGAGGAGCTTTCTTT.

V is TRBV27 and J is TRBJ1-2; TRBD1 agrees at 10 bases. The CDR3 has 14 amino acids. V lost 5 bases, J lost 7 bases, and 7 bases stayed unmatched. The germline CDR1 and CDR2 sequences are MNHEY and SMNVEV (reference sequence). CDR3 nucleotides: TGTGCCAGCAGTACCGGGACAGGGGTTCGTGGCTACACCTTC. This encodes CASSTGTGVRGYTF.

The genes are TRBV30 and TRBJ1-4, with D tentatively TRBD1 (5 bases). This CDR3 has 13 amino acids. The V gene's germline CDR1 is GTSNPN and CDR2 SVGIG (reference sequence). V was shortened by 0 bases and J by 13 bases, with 15 bases between the two germline ends. The DNA for the CDR3 is TGTGCCTGGAGTGTAGGGACTACGCAACGACTGTTTTTT. Translation: CAWSVGTTQRLFF.

Of note for this clone: Given the absence of the conserved phenylalanine or tryptophan at the CDR3 end, a read error is likely. The J gene is TRBJ1-6, the V gene TRBV5-1, with 11 bases aligning to TRBD1. The CDR3 has 18 residues. The V gene end was trimmed by 2 bases and the J gene end by 0 bases; junction bases not matched to a gene: 4. The germline V gene encodes CDR1 SGHRS and CDR2 YFSETQ. The DNA for the CDR3 is TGCGCCAGCAGCTTCGGACAGGGGGCTGACTCCTATAATTCACCCCTCCACTCT. Translation: CASSFGQGADSYNSPLHS.

The chain is built from TRBV30 and TRBJ1-6; 8 bases align to TRBD1. There are 15 residues in the CDR3. Germline values: CDR1 GTSNPN, CDR2 SVGIG (reference sequence). The V and J ends lost 0 bases and 9 bases, in that order; junction bases with no gene match: 7. CDR3 sequence (DNA): TGTGCCTGGAGTGTAGGACAGGGAAGGGGTTCACCCCTCCACTTT. Protein product: CAWSVGQGRGSPLHF. Complete variable domain (other parts from reference TRBV30 and TRBJ1-6): SQTIHQWPATLVQPVGSPLSLECTVEGTSNPNLYWYRQAAGRGLQLLFYSVGIGQISSEVPQNLSASRPQDRQFILSSKKLLLSDSGFYLCAWSVGQGRGSPLHFGNGTRLTVT.

The chain is built from TRBV5-4 and TRBJ2-4; weak D call: TRBD1 (6 bases). Germline loops: CDR1 SGHNT, CDR2 YYREEE (reference sequence). V lost 0 bases and J lost 0, with 22 bases in between. The CDR3 consists of 20 residues. The CDR3 is CASSLGAGVGPKEAKNIQYF. CDR3 DNA: TGTGCCAGCAGCTTGGGTGCAGGGGTTGGTCCAAAGGAAGCCAAAAACATTCAGTACTTC.

The chain has TRBV5-1 and TRBJ2-5; D possibly corresponds to TRBD1 (6 bases). CDR3 length equals 13 residues. Germline V lookup: CDR1 SGHRS, CDR2 YFSETQ. Trimming cost V 2 bases and J 7 bases, with 12 bases left between them. DNA for the CDR3: TGCGCCAGCAGCTTTATGGGGGCCGGGACCCAGTACTTC. Encoded protein: CASSFMGAGTQYF. Drawing the rest from reference TRBV5-1 and TRBJ2-5, the complete variable domain is KAGVTQTPRYLIKTRGQQVTLSCSPISGHRSVSWYQQTPGQGLQFLFEYFSETQRNKGNFPGRFSGRQFSNSRSEMNVSTLELGDSALYLCASSFMGAGTQYFGPGTRLLVL.

This rearrangement joins TRBV18 to TRBJ1-2; D ambiguous. The CDR3 is 16 amino acids. The germline V and J ends were trimmed by 3 bases and 4 bases, with 18 bases remaining between them. Germline CDR1 KGHSH, CDR2 LQKENI. CDR3 in amino acids: CASSPVPGLIGYGYTF. The DNA for the CDR3 is TGTGCCAGCTCACCGGTGCCGGGATTAATCGGCTATGGCTACACCTTC. Full variable domain (rest looked up from reference TRBV18 and TRBJ1-2): NAGVMQNPRHLVRRRGQEARLRCSPMKGHSHVYWYRQLPEEGLKFMVYLQKENIIDESGMPKERFSAEFPKEGPSILRIQQVVRGDSAAYFCASSPVPGLIGYGYTFGSGTRLTVV.

V is TRBV29-1 and J is TRBJ2-7, with 9 positions matching TRBD1. Germline V gene data show CDR1 as SQVTM and CDR2 as ANQGSEA. V shed 4 bases, J shed 4 bases, and the junction held 2 bases outside the gene matches. The CDR3 consists of 12 residues. CDR3 region: CSVVGQGYEQYF. CDR3 in DNA: TGCAGCGTTGTGGGACAGGGATACGAGCAGTACTTC.

The rearrangement uses TRBV2 and TRBJ2-3; D remains unclear. Germline V gene sequence: CDR1 SNHLY, CDR2 FYNNEI. The ends were cut back, 4 bases at V and 4 bases at J, with 6 bases in the middle. The CDR3 is 12 amino acids. CDR3 residues: CASSVRADTQYF. The CDR3 nucleotides are TGTGCCAGCAGTGTCCGAGCAGATACGCAGTATTTT.

This sequence joins TRBV15 and TRBJ2-5, with D maybe TRBD2 (6 bases). With 0 bases removed from V and 1 base from J, the gap between germline ends came to 36 bases. This CDR3 has 24 residues. CDR1 is LNHNV, CDR2 YYDKDF, per germline (reference sequence). The DNA of the CDR3 is TGTGCCACCAGCAGAGATCGGCAGGGAGGTGTTACCAGTACGGATACAACTCCCCAAGAGACCCAGTACTTC. Its translation is CATSRDRQGGVTSTDTTPQETQYF.

V and J are TRBV9 and TRBJ1-1, with D uncertain. Germline values: CDR1 SGDLS, CDR2 YYNGEE. CDR3 length: 13 amino acids. V was cut by 0 bases and J by 1 base, with 4 bases left in between. CDR3 coding DNA: TGTGCCAGCAGCGTAGACTGGAACACTGAAGCTTTCTTT. It yields the protein CASSVDWNTEAFF.

The chain recombines TRBV28 with TRBJ1-5; possible D gene TRBD1, 6 bases. Per germline, CDR1 MDHEN and CDR2 SYDVKM. This CDR3 is built from 13 residues. The V end was cut by 8 bases, the J end by 6 bases, with 14 bases between. CDR3: CASYTGMGQPQHF. In nucleotides, the CDR3 is TGTGCCAGCTATACAGGGATGGGTCAGCCCCAGCATTTT.

This sequence joins TRBV11-3 and TRBJ2-3; the D gene is possibly TRBD2 (6 bases). Between the trimmed V and J ends, which lost 1 base and 2 bases, there was a span of 10 bases. The CDR3 runs to 15 residues. Per germline, CDR1 SGHNT and CDR2 YENEEA. This CDR3 is CASSLGRLVTDTQYF. CDR3 nucleotide sequence: TGTGCCAGCAGCTTAGGAAGACTAGTCACAGATACGCAGTATTTT.

V is TRBV4-1 and J is TRBJ1-5; 8 bases agree with TRBD1. The germline gives CDR1 MGHRA, CDR2 YSYEKL. Trimming took 5 bases from V and 3 from J; bases not matched to a gene: 3. The CDR3 has 14 amino acids. CDR3 in DNA: TGCGCCAGCAGCTTGGACAGGGTCAATCAGCCCCAGCATTTT. Residues: CASSLDRVNQPQHF.

This chain joins TRBV5-4 and TRBJ1-1; 10 bases fit TRBD1. This CDR3 region has 15 residues. The J segment lost 4 bases and the V segment lost 5 bases, leaving 8 bases of the junction unmatched. The germline gives CDR1 SGHNT, CDR2 YYREEE (reference sequence). CDR3 in amino acids: CASSLAGTGATEAFF. CDR3 nucleotide sequence: TGTGCCAGCAGTTTAGCCGGGACAGGGGCCACTGAAGCTTTCTTT.

V and J are TRBV28 and TRBJ1-1; 10 nucleotides match TRBD1. CDR1 is MDHEN, CDR2 SYDVKM, per germline. With 6 bases clipped from V and 4 bases from J, the junction kept 8 bases outside the gene matches. CDR3 length: 15 amino acids. Here the CDR3 reads CASRTGGVLGTEAFF. The CDR3 nucleotides are TGTGCCAGCAGGACAGGGGGCGTCTTGGGCACTGAAGCTTTCTTT.

The rearrangement links TRBV5-1 to TRBJ2-2, with TRBD1 identical over 9 bases. Looked up from germline, CDR1 is SGHRS and CDR2 is YFSETQ. This CDR3 contains 16 residues. After removal of 3 bases from V and 6 bases from J, the junction contained 9 bases not matched to a gene. The CDR3 DNA follows: TGCGCCAGCAGCTCGACAGGGGGAAGATCAGCCGGGGAGCTGTTTTTT. Amino acid sequence: CASSSTGGRSAGELFF.

V is TRBV7-8 and J is TRBJ1-4, with D perhaps TRBD1 (5 bases). Germline CDR1 is SGHVS and CDR2 is FQNEAQ. V lost 2 bases and J 7 bases, leaving 11 bases between the germline ends. The CDR3 runs to 14 residues. The CDR3 loop reads CASSLRGLGEKLFF. The CDR3 DNA reads TGTGCCAGCAGCTTAAGGGGTCTCGGTGAAAAACTGTTTTTT. The variable domain in full, completed from reference TRBV7-8 and TRBJ1-4, reads GAGVSQSPRYKVAKRGQDVALRCDPISGHVSLFWYQQALGQGPEFLTYFQNEAQLDKSGLPSDRFFAERPEGSVSTLKIQRTQQEDSAVYLCASSLRGLGEKLFFGSGTQLSVL.